This section outlines one T cell receptor (beta chain) sequence together with its context. Seattle patients were enrolled while actively infected and followed longitudinally. This entry is derived from a study of blood T cell repertoires in COVID-19. The wider study: There were acute and convalescent COVID-19 samples, and they came from the United States, Italy and Spain. T cells, B-cell-depleted T cells, or PBMCs supplied cDNA or gDNA.

The CDR3 spans 16 residues. CDR1 and CDR2 from the germline V gene are LGHNA and YSLEER. How the authors handled the data: Amplified reference gene primers provided the basis for estimating nucleated cell counts. Sequencing used immunoSEQ multiplex PCR; TCRdb keeps in-frame clones, though not all of them. That table supplies the V and J calls and clone size; D and trimming were determined from the DNA. The sample lists 410,000 or so clones, roughly 90% occurring once. The receptor's source is a woman aged 40 to 50 with COVID-19, enrolled during active disease. The rearrangement joins TRBV4-3 to TRBJ2-1, with TRBD2 matching over 9 bases. Source material: peripheral blood. Here the CDR3 reads CPRRHAGGGAGNEQFF. CDR3 DNA sequence: TGCCCCCGCCGCCACGCGGGCGGGGGGGCGGGCAATGAGCAGTTCTTC.